Listed here is a single T cell receptor (beta chain). Its cognate antigen has yet to be identified. Within one base of it there is no much larger clone, and no base qualities were kept. The cysteine opens and the phenylalanine closes a CDR3 of 14 amino acids. Only the CDR3 region is kept as DNA, spanning 42 bases read in frame from base 1. CDR1 and CDR2 (MNHEY, SMNVEV) derive from the germline V gene (reference sequence). The trim is 8 bases for V and 7 bases for J, with a gap of 18 bases between the germline ends. Using the deep immunoSEQ assay, multiplex PCR amplified TCR CDR3 regions from genomic DNA. For each cell subset, the extracted genomic DNA was distributed evenly across all wells of several immunoSEQ 96-well plates, and each plate served as one replicate. For sorted subsets, about 200 ng genomic DNA, equal to tens of thousands of T cell genomes, was loaded into each replicate PCR. The purified libraries were quantified using a Qubit 3.0 fluorometer, sized with a Bioanalyzer 2100, and then quantified again using the KAPA Library Quantification kit. Every immunoSEQ 96-well plate was sequenced on a dedicated single-read 150-cycle Illumina NextSeq 550 flow cell. In the source study's methods: Because the immunoSEQ output included only junctional sequences and no quality scores, the filtering could not be the same as the filtering used for full-length reads. To assign V/J genes and CDR3, sequences were annotated using PyIR, a Python wrapper for IgBLAST v1.9, with IMGT germline references. Reads with weak V/J assignments (E-value above 1e-6), missing CDR3, stop codons, out-of-frame junctions, or ambiguous translated residues were removed. A V3J clonotype was defined by an identical inferred V gene, J gene, and CDR3 amino acid sequence. Percentage overlap between repertoires was calculated by dividing the number of shared unique clonotypes by the size of the smaller repertoire. Three approaches were used to assess repertoire richness: RTK rarefaction, the Chao1 estimator, and Recon v2.1 estimates of unobserved clonotypes. Generation probabilities for all TCRbeta clonotypes obtained by the gDNA method from several donors were computed using OLGA. TCRdb carries this immuneACCESS record with in-frame sequences only. Its versions omit some clonotypes, under half of them owing to an unresolved V gene in the studies checked, with the rest unexplained. V, J and clone size were drawn from that table, and D and trimming were deduced from the DNA. The sample includes over 850,000 clones, with about 80% observed a single time. The top ten constitute roughly 0.61% of the sample.

The entry originates in a study of shared clonotypes between healthy human individuals (TCRdb year 2020). Notes on the research overall: The cohort included three men and a couple of women between 18 and 49 years of age. To estimate repertoire size and how much clonotypes are shared between individuals, the study performed deep sequencing of blood TCR repertoires from a few healthy adults. Libraries were prepared and TCR repertoires were sequenced by different laboratories using diverse techniques, in order to increase sequencing depth and limit assay-specific biases. Each donor's leukapheresis produced roughly between about 0.9 and 9.5 billion PBMCs. For each donor, CD4 naive and CD4 memory were each run on three plates, CD8 naive on two plates, and CD8 memory on one plate.

Study-level results and caveats: Sampling was limited to blood, and TCR repertoires in tissue likely differ from TCR repertoires in blood. The genetic and exposure-history diversity represented was limited by the small number of donors. Incomplete sequencing was indicated by rarefaction of sorted-subset datasets, despite the large sequencing depth. Compared with non-shared clonotypes, clonotypes shared by all four sorted-subset donors had higher generation probabilities. Naive subsets generally had larger estimated clonotype richness than memory subsets. Pairwise subsampling led to the expectation that sequencing depth would affect the degree of clonotype sharing among donors. About 5% of naive CD4, 3.5% of naive CD8, 2.3% of memory CD4, and around 0.42% of memory CD8 clonotypes were shared across several donors.

The donors were healthy, HIV-negative adults who had no recently reported acute infections or vaccinations. Every donor was a Caucasian adult living in Nashville, Tennessee, USA. Magnetic negative selection was used to enrich CD4+ T cells, after which naive cells were positively selected on CD45RA and the negative fraction became the memory subset. After blood collection by leukapheresis, PBMCs were isolated using Ficoll-Histopaque density gradient centrifugation and then cryopreserved in the vapor phase of liquid nitrogen. Analytical flow cytometry was used to check the purity and quantity of each magnetically sorted T cell population. Each sorted fraction had its genomic DNA isolated and then quantified by UV absorbance on a Nanodrop 2000c.

The sample taken for sequencing was memory CD4+ T cells from PBMCs. The cell subset or site label here, explained by the study, means: CD45RA-negative fraction. The origin of this receptor is a man younger than 30 in good health. Some clones in this sample may be carry-over from other donors' samples. Recombination linked TRBV27 to TRBJ1-3, with the D segment identity uncertain. In nucleotide form, the sequence is TGTGCCAGCGATTCGATTAGGGCGAGGAACACCATATATTTT. This encodes CASDSIRARNTIYF.